These 14 T cell receptor beta chains originate from one sample sequenced in a study of identical twins' blood T cells. TCRdb re-derived calls from the 5' RACE reads in MiXCR, one entry per CDR3 protein. The repertoire holds a few hundred thousand distinct CDR3 sequences, with about 28% as singletons. Sequencing input: PBMCs. Receptors were obtained from a woman aged 18 to 55 in good health.

The chain has TRBV6-1 and TRBJ1-2, with 8 nucleotides matching TRBD1. The V segment lost 10 bases and the J segment 8 bases; nucleotides outside the gene matches: 3. The CDR3 sequence is 10 residues long. Germline V lookup: CDR1 MNHNS, CDR2 SASEGT. In nucleotides, the CDR3 is TGTGCCACCAACAGGGGGGGCTACACCTTC. Translating it yields CATNRGGYTF.

The chain has TRBV30 and TRBJ1-1, with a weak D call TRBD1 (6 bases). V dropped 4 bases and J dropped 7 bases, with 13 bases sitting between them. Germline lookup yields CDR1 GTSNPN and CDR2 SVGIG (reference sequence). The CDR3 is made up of 12 amino acids. The CDR3 coding sequence is TGTGCCTGGACCACGACAGGACTTGAAGCTTTCTTT. It specifies CAWTTTGLEAFF. The complete variable domain, with remaining parts taken from reference TRBV30 and TRBJ1-1, reads SQTIHQWPATLVQPVGSPLSLECTVEGTSNPNLYWYRQAAGRGLQLLFYSVGIGQISSEVPQNLSASRPQDRQFILSSKKLLLSDSGFYLCAWTTTGLEAFFGQGTRLTVV.

The genes are TRBV2 and TRBJ2-2; the match to TRBD2 covers 12 bases. The CDR3 has 14 amino acids. Trimming took 8 bases from V and 7 from J; bases not matched to a gene: 5. Germline V gene data show CDR1 as SNHLY and CDR2 as FYNNEI. The CDR3 loop is CASERLAGVGELFF. CDR3 in DNA: TGTGCCAGCGAGCGACTAGCGGGGGTCGGGGAGCTGTTTTTT.

V is TRBV29-1 and J is TRBJ1-2; D is possibly TRBD1 (6 bases). V was cut by 3 bases and J by 2 bases, with 10 bases left in between. This CDR3 comprises 13 residues. Germline CDR1 is SQVTM and CDR2 is ANQGSEA. The CDR3 DNA reads as TGCAGCGTTGACAGGGGATTGAACTATGGCTACACCTTC. Translated, it gives CSVDRGLNYGYTF.

This clonotype was seen more than once but under ten times. Relative to the germline gene, one junction end is altered; a read error may explain this. The chain combines TRBV12-3 or TRBV12-4 with TRBJ1-1; tentatively, D is TRBD1 (5 bases). The CDR3 length is 13 residues. The CDR3 here is CASTRQTNTGAFF. As DNA, the CDR3 is TGTGCCAGCACCCGACAGACCAACACTGGAGCTTTCTTT.

This clonotype was found a few times. The genes are TRBV5-1 and TRBJ1-1; tentatively, D is TRBD1 (5 bases). Germline V gene data show CDR1 as SGHRS and CDR2 as YFSETQ. V dropped 1 base and J dropped 5 bases, with 12 bases sitting between them. This CDR3 spans 14 amino acids. CDR3 DNA sequence: TGCGCCAGCAGCTTGAGGGGAAAAGGGACTGAAGCTTTCTTT. Translated, it gives CASSLRGKGTEAFF.

Concerning this clonotype: One junction end does not reproduce the germline sequence, and a read error may be involved. The V call is TRBV7-2, the J call TRBJ1-2; D is undetermined. This CDR3 region has 11 residues. CDR1 is SGHTA and CDR2 is FQGNSA in the germline V gene. This chain's CDR3 is CASSSTGVPFF. The CDR3 coding sequence is TGTGCCAGCAGCTCGACGGGTGTCCCTTTCTTC. The full variable domain, completed using reference TRBV7-2 and TRBJ1-2, is GAGVSQSPSNKVTEKGKDVELRCDPISGHTALYWYRQSLGQGLEFLIYFQGNSAPDKSGLPSDRFSAERTGGSVSTLTIQRTQQEDSAVYLCASSSTGVPFFGSGTRLTVV.

Regarding this clonotype: A much larger clone lies one base from this, so it may be a read error. V gene TRBV15 combines with J gene TRBJ2-3; D uncertain. The CDR3 runs 11 residues. Germline CDR1 LNHNV, CDR2 YYDKDF (reference sequence). V lost 3 bases and J lost 2, with 0 bases in between. CDR3 loop: CATSSTDTQYF. The CDR3 DNA sequence: TGTGCCACCAGCAGCACAGATACGCAGTATTTT.

This clonotype was counted only a few times. The CDR3 spells CASSEYRVFF. The CDR3 bases are TGTGCCAGCAGTGAGTATCGGGTGTTCTTC. This sequence joins TRBV6-1 and TRBJ2-1, with no clear D. In germline, CDR1 is MNHNS, CDR2 SASEGT. Trimming took off 3 bases at V and 15 bases at J, with 9 bases between the two ends. There are 10 residues in the CDR3.

As for this clonotype: The junction departs from the called germline gene at one end, perhaps through a read error. The chain employs TRBV9 and TRBJ1-3; a possible D gene is TRBD1 (6 bases). CDR1 and CDR2 (germline): SGDLS, YYNGEE. The CDR3 loop spans 15 amino acids. CDR3 sequence: CAGSGFRGSGNTIYF. The CDR3 region has the DNA TGTGCCGGCAGCGGCTTCAGGGGCTCTGGAAACACCATATATTTT.

This clonotype is a singleton in its sample. The V gene is TRBV7-2, the J gene TRBJ2-4; D gene uncertain. Germline V lookup: CDR1 SGHTA, CDR2 FQGNSA. Trimming removed 2 bases at V and 0 bases at J, with 14 bases between. This CDR3 has 17 amino acids. The CDR3 sequence is CASSLSKGPLAKNIQYF. CDR3 coding DNA: TGTGCCAGCAGCTTAAGTAAAGGACCACTAGCCAAAAACATTCAGTACTTC. Complete variable domain (other parts from reference TRBV7-2 and TRBJ2-4): GAGVSQSPSNKVTEKGKDVELRCDPISGHTALYWYRQSLGQGLEFLIYFQGNSAPDKSGLPSDRFSAERTGGSVSTLTIQRTQQEDSAVYLCASSLSKGPLAKNIQYFGAGTRLSVL.

The V and J genes are TRBV5-1 and TRBJ2-3; D is perhaps TRBD2 (6 bases). The V gene's germline CDR1 is SGHRS and CDR2 YFSETQ. CDR3 size: 14 residues. Trimming cost V 5 bases and J 3 bases, with 13 bases left between them. Here the CDR3 reads CASSRGLGTDTQYF. The CDR3 DNA sequence: TGCGCCAGCAGTAGGGGACTTGGTACAGATACGCAGTATTTT.

The table lists this clonotype with many counts. This chain links TRBV6-6 with TRBJ1-4; D ambiguous. CDR1 is MNHNY and CDR2 is SVGAGI in the germline V gene (reference sequence). The CDR3 totals 15 residues. Between the trimmed V and J ends, which lost 6 bases and 7 bases, there was a span of 18 bases. CDR3 sequence reads: CASRDGGESIEKLFF. DNA for the CDR3: TGTGCCAGCAGGGACGGTGGTGAAAGCATTGAAAAACTGTTTTTT.

The chain has TRBV20-1 and TRBJ2-7, with no clear D. The CDR3 is 15 amino acids. Germline V gives CDR1 DFQATT, CDR2 SNEGSKA (reference sequence). Trimming took off 3 bases at V and 1 base at J, with 16 bases between the two ends. CDR3 sequence: CSASRFGSTSYEQYF. Here the CDR3 DNA reads TGCAGTGCTAGCAGGTTTGGCAGTACGTCCTACGAGCAGTACTTC.